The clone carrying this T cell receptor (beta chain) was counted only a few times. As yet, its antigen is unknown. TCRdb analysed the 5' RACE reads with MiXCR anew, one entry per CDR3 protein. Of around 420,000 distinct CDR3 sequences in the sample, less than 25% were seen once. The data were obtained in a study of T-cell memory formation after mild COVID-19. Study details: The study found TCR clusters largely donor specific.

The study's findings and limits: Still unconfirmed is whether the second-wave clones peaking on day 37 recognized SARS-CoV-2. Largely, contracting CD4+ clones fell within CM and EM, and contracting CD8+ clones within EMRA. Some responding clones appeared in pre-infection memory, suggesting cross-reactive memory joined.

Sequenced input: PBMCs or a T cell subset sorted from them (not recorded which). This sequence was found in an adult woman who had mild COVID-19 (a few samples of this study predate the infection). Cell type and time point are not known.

CDR3 coding DNA: TGCGCCAGCAGCCCCCTGGGTAGCGCGAGCACAGATACGCAGTATTTT. Its protein product is CASSPLGSASTDTQYF. The chain links TRBV5-1 to TRBJ2-3, with a tentative D call TRBD2 (5 bases). V lost 4 bases to trimming and J lost 0 bases, with 15 bases between them. The CDR3 totals 16 residues. In germline, CDR1 is SGHRS, CDR2 YFSETQ.